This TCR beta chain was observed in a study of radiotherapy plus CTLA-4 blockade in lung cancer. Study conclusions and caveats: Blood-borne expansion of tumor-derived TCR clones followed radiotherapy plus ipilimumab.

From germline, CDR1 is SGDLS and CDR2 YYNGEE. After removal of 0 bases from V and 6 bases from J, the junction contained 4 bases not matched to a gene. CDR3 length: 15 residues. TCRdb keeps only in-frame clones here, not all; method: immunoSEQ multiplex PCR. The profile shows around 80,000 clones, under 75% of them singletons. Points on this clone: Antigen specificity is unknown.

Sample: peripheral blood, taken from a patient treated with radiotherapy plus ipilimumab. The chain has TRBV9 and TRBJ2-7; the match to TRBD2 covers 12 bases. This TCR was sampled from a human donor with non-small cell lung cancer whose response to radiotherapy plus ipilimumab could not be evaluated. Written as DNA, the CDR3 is TGTGCCAGCAGCGTAGAACTAGCGGGAGGAGGCGAGCAGTACTTC. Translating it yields CASSVELAGGGEQYF. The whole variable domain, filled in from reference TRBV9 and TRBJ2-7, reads DSGVTQTPKHLITATGQRVTLRCSPRSGDLSVYWYQQSLDQGLQFLIQYYNGEERAKGNILERFSAQQFPDLHSELNLSSLELGDSALYFCASSVELAGGGEQYFGPGTRLTVT.